The 15 T cell receptor beta chains given below trace back to one sample, sequenced in a study of T-cell reconstitution after alpha-beta-depleted transplantation in children. The authors prepared the TCRbeta library with unique molecular identifiers. TCRdb processed the PCR reads anew with MiXCR; each CDR3 protein has one entry. The sample holds 200,000 to 250,000 distinct CDR3 sequences, around 8% seen once. The sample consisted of PBMCs, mostly from graft donor cells, taken 180 days after TCRalphabeta/CD19-depleted stem cell transplant. The receptors were gathered from a male patient between 5 and 17 years old who had a stem cell transplant for acute lymphoblastic leukemia, so the T cells may come from the graft donor.

This clonotype was counted at least ten times. The rearrangement joins TRBV29-1 to TRBJ1-1; D is undetermined. CDR1 and CDR2 (germline): SQVTM, ANQGSEA. CDR3 length: 12 amino acids. Trimming took off 5 bases at V and 7 bases at J, with 14 bases between the two ends. In nucleotides, the CDR3 is TGCAGCGTTTCTAGGGCCGGGAGTGAAGCTTTCTTT. It is translated as CSVSRAGSEAFF.

This clonotype came up many times. This rearrangement joins TRBV27 to TRBJ2-7; D unresolved. Trimming left V 3 bases short and J 5 bases short, with 11 bases between. There are 13 residues in the CDR3. Per germline, CDR1 MNHEY and CDR2 SMNVEV (reference sequence). In DNA, the CDR3 is TGTGCCAGCAGTTTTCGTCATACAGACGAGCAGTACTTC. Residues: CASSFRHTDEQYF.

This clonotype came up many times. The V and J genes are TRBV4-3 and TRBJ1-6; D call uncertain. Germline V gene lookup returns CDR1 LGHNA and CDR2 YSLEER. The CDR3 loop spans 14 amino acids. Deletions cut 1 base from V and 10 bases from J, with 11 bases between. CDR3 bases: TGCGCCAGCAGCCAAGTTACAGTGGGGTCACCCCTCCACTTT. This translates into CASSQVTVGSPLHF.

This clonotype appeared many times. The genes are TRBV6-5 and TRBJ1-6; D remains unclear. V lost 5 bases to trimming and J lost 6 bases, with 11 bases between them. Germline lookup yields CDR1 MNHEY and CDR2 SVGAGI. The CDR3 is made up of 14 amino acids. As DNA, the CDR3 is TGTGCCAGCAGTCCCCGGACGGGTAATTCACCCCTCCACTTT. It specifies CASSPRTGNSPLHF.

This clonotype was seen at least ten times. The CDR3 reads CASSLRTGNTGELFF. In DNA, the CDR3 is TGCGCCAGCAGCTTGAGGACAGGAAACACCGGGGAGCTGTTTTTT. This chain connects TRBV5-1 to TRBJ2-2, with 7 bases identical to TRBD1. Germline CDR1 SGHRS, CDR2 YFSETQ. There are 15 residues in the CDR3. J lost 2 bases, V lost 1 base, and 2 bases had no gene match.

This clonotype came up many times. V gene TRBV6-2 or TRBV6-3 combines with J gene TRBJ1-5; D gene unclear. Trimming took off 11 bases at V and 0 bases at J, with 5 bases between the two ends. CDR3 length equals 11 residues. Germline values: CDR1 MNHEY, CDR2 SVGEGT. The CDR3 is CAGGSNQPQHF. The CDR3 DNA is TGTGCCGGAGGTAGCAATCAGCCCCAGCATTTT.

This clonotype was counted between two and nine times. The chain combines TRBV6-6 with TRBJ2-7; D is uncertain. The CDR3 has 13 amino acids. The germline gives CDR1 MNHNY, CDR2 SVGAGI (reference sequence). The V end was cut by 2 bases, the J end by 4 bases, with 9 bases between. The CDR3 loop is CASSYTNVYEQYF. DNA of the CDR3: TGTGCCAGCAGTTACACCAATGTATACGAGCAGTACTTC.

Ten or more counts support this clonotype. The gene calls are TRBV5-1 and TRBJ2-2; D tentatively reads TRBD1 or TRBD2 (5 bases each). CDR1 is SGHRS and CDR2 is YFSETQ in the germline V gene. The CDR3 is 15 residues long. V lost 4 bases, J lost 0 bases, and 10 bases lay in between. CDR3 residues: CASSQGPSNTGELFF. The CDR3 DNA reads as TGCGCCAGCAGCCAGGGACCGTCGAACACCGGGGAGCTGTTTTTT.

This clonotype has at least ten counts. The rearrangement links TRBV12-3 or TRBV12-4 to TRBJ1-1; tentatively, D is TRBD1 (5 bases). CDR3 length: 11 residues. V shed 7 bases and J shed 7 bases, with 10 bases lying between them. This CDR3 reads CASNRGNEAFF. CDR3 sequence (DNA): TGTGCCAGCAATCGGGGCAATGAAGCTTTCTTT.

The table lists this clonotype with a few counts. The chain carries TRBV12-3 or TRBV12-4 and TRBJ2-5; D is uncertain. CDR3 length: 14 residues. Trimming took 3 bases from V and 1 from J, leaving 9 bases between them. The DNA for the CDR3 is TGTGCCAGCAGTTTCTTGGCAGCCCAAGAGACCCAGTACTTC. Its translation: CASSFLAAQETQYF.

This clonotype was counted many times. The chain joins TRBV20-1 to TRBJ1-1; possible D gene TRBD1, 5 bases. This CDR3 is 16 amino acids long. Germline V gene data show CDR1 as DFQATT and CDR2 as SNEGSKA (reference sequence). V was cut by 0 bases and J by 3 bases, with 17 bases left in between. CDR3 sequence reads: CSARDWGPLGDTEAFF. The CDR3 bases are TGCAGTGCTAGAGACTGGGGACCCCTCGGGGACACTGAAGCTTTCTTT.

This clonotype was seen ten or more times. The chain combines TRBV29-1 with TRBJ2-1; 10 bases align to TRBD2. The V gene end was trimmed by 7 bases and the J gene end by 2 bases; junction bases not matched to a gene: 14. Germline values: CDR1 SQVTM, CDR2 ANQGSEA. The CDR3 is 17 residues long. The CDR3 sequence is CSGLGLAGASTYNEQFF. The CDR3 nucleotides are TGCAGCGGCCTCGGGCTAGCGGGGGCCTCCACCTACAATGAGCAGTTCTTC.

This clonotype was observed many times. V usage is TRBV12-3 or TRBV12-4 and J usage is TRBJ1-5; TRBD1 matches at 7 bases. The CDR3 loop spans 16 amino acids. The J segment lost 2 bases and the V segment lost 0 bases, leaving 4 bases of the junction unmatched. CDR3 coding DNA: TGTGCCAGCAGTTTAGCACTGGGACAGCGCAATCAGCCCCAGCATTTT. Residues: CASSLALGQRNQPQHF.

The chain combines TRBV6-1 with TRBJ1-6; D gene ambiguous. CDR1 and CDR2 from the germline V gene are MNHNS and SASEGT. V was pared by 8 bases and J by 5 bases, with 13 bases between. There are 14 residues in the CDR3. The CDR3 nucleotides read TGTGCCAGCGGGCGGGCCCCCAATAATTCACCCCTCCACTTT. This gives the protein CASGRAPNNSPLHF.

This clonotype was recorded at least ten times. The CDR3: CASSPGLLTDTQYF. The CDR3 nucleotides read TGTGCCAGCAGCCCGGGACTTCTCACAGATACGCAGTATTTT. The chain links TRBV6-1 to TRBJ2-3; D may be TRBD2 (6 bases). Germline V gene sequence: CDR1 MNHNS, CDR2 SASEGT. Trimming took 6 bases from V and 2 from J, leaving 12 bases between them. The CDR3 totals 14 residues.